The entry below describes one T cell receptor (beta chain). This sample is drawn from a study of TIL therapy for anti-PD-1-resistant metastatic lung cancer. CDR3 length: 14 amino acids. The V gene's germline CDR1 is LNHDA and CDR2 SQIVND (reference sequence). Trimming took 4 bases from V and 5 from J, leaving 14 bases between them. Time point of the sample: pre-treatment sample, taken before nivolumab and TIL therapy. Pleural nodules or supraclavicular lymph nodes made up most of the excised metastases sampled. Enrollment ran from October 2017 to January 2020. The immunoSEQ assay was v3. Assay used: immunoSEQ multiplex PCR; TCRdb lists only in-frame clones, some missing. The sample comprises some 7,600 clones, roughly 74% of which are singletons, and 7% to 8.5% rests with the top ten.

The sequenced sample was tumor tissue, obtained at baseline. This sequence originates from a person aged 25 to 85 with non-small cell lung cancer. The rearrangement uses TRBV19 and TRBJ1-1; the D gene is possibly TRBD1 (6 bases). The DNA for the CDR3 is TGTGCCAGTAGTACTCGAGGGGGGCGTACTGAAGCTTTCTTT. Translating gives CASSTRGGRTEAFF. Supplemented by reference TRBV19 and TRBJ1-1, the full variable domain reads DGGITQSPKYLFRKEGQNVTLSCEQNLNHDAMYWYRQDPGQGLRLIYYSQIVNDFQKGDIAEGYSVSREKKESFPLTVTSAQKNPTAFYLCASSTRGGRTEAFFGQGTRLTVV.